This is a list of T cell receptor beta chains from one sample in a study of brain T cells in children with intractable seizures. Only in-frame clones appear in the TCRdb table, and some are missing; sequencing was by immunoSEQ multiplex PCR. The data show about 340,000 clones, nearly 95% seen once. Sequenced here: peripheral blood, sampled about 5 months after surgery. These TCRs come from a boy in the first two years of life with tuberous sclerosis and intractable seizures. The CDR3 runs from the conserved cysteine through the conserved F or W. A D gene is named only where the DNA matches it firmly. Clone size is stated in some rows and not others, as once, few, many or a class when expanded.

clone_size	v_call	d_call	j_call	cdr3_nt	cdr3_aa
NA	TRBV10-3	NA	TRBJ1-1	TGTGCCATCAGTGAGATGGGGGGACCGAACACTGAAGCTTTCTTT	CAISEMGGPNTEAFF
NA	TRBV19	TRBD1	TRBJ2-7	TGTGCCAGTAGTCTGGGGACAGGGGGCTACGAGCAGTACTTC	CASSLGTGGYEQYF
once	TRBV11-1	NA	TRBJ2-4	TGTGCCAGCAGCTCGCTAGCGGCCAAAAACATTCAGTACTTC	CASSSLAAKNIQYF
NA	TRBV9	TRBD2	TRBJ2-2	TGTGCCAGCAGCGTAGGGGGAGGGTACCGGGACACCGGGGAGCTGTTTTTT	CASSVGGGYRDTGELFF
once	TRBV9	TRBD1	TRBJ1-6	TGTGCCAGCAGCGTGGCAGGGGGCGAGAATAATTCACCCCTCCACTTT	CASSVAGGENNSPLHF
NA	TRBV11-2	NA	TRBJ2-6	TGTGCCAGCAGCTCGAACGTCCTGACTTTC	CASSSNVLTF
NA	TRBV25-1	TRBD2	TRBJ2-3	TGTGCCAGCAGTACTAAAGCGGGGGAGGAGCAGTATTTT	CASSTKAGEEQYF
NA	TRBV5-1	NA	TRBJ1-1	TGCGCCAGCAGCTCATTACAGGGACGGGAAGCTTTCTTT	CASSSLQGREAFF
once	TRBV12-3/TRBV12-4	NA	TRBJ2-7	TGTGCCAGCAGTTTAGAGCTGGGGAGACCGCCTTACTTC	CASSLELGRPPYF
NA	TRBV7-6	NA	TRBJ2-5	TGTGCCAGCAGCTTAGTATGGGGTAGCCAAGAGACCCAGTACTTC	CASSLVWGSQETQYF
NA	TRBV7-9	NA	TRBJ1-3	TGTGCCAGCAGCCTGGGGCAGGGGAGTTCTGGAAACACCATATATTTT	CASSLGQGSSGNTIYF
NA	TRBV19	NA	TRBJ1-2	TGTGCCAGTAGTATTTATCTCGGGACCCCCTATGGCTACACCTTC	CASSIYLGTPYGYTF